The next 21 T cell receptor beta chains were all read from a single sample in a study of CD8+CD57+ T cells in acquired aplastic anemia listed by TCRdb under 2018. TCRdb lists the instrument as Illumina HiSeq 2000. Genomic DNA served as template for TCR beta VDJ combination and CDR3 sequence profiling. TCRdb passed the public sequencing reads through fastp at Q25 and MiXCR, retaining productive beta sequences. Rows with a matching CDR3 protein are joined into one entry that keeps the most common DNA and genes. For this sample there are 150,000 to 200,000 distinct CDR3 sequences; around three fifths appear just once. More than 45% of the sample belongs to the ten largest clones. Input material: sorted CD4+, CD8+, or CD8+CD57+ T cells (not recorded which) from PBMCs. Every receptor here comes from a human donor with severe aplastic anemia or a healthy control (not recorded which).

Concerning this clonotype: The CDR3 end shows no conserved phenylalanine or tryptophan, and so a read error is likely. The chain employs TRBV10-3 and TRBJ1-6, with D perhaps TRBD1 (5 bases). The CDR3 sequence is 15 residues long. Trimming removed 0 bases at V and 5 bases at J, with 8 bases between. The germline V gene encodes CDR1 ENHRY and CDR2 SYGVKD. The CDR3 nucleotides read TGTGCCATCAGTGAGTCGCAGGGCAATAATTCACCCCTCCACCTT. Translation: CAISESQGNNSPLHL.

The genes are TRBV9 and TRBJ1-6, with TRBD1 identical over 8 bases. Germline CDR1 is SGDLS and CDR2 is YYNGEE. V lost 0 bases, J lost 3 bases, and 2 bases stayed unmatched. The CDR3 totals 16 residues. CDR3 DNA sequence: TGTGCCAGCAGCGTAGGGGGACAGGTCTATAATTCACCCCTCCACTTT. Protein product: CASSVGGQVYNSPLHF. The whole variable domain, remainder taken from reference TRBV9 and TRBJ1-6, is DSGVTQTPKHLITATGQRVTLRCSPRSGDLSVYWYQQSLDQGLQFLIQYYNGEERAKGNILERFSAQQFPDLHSELNLSSLELGDSALYFCASSVGGQVYNSPLHFGNGTRLTVT.

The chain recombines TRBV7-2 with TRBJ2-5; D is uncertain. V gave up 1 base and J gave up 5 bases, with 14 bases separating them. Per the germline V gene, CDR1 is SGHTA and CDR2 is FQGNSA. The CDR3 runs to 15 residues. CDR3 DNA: TGTGCCAGCAGCTTAGTGGTATTTAGTAGCGAGACCCAGTACTTC. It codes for CASSLVVFSSETQYF.

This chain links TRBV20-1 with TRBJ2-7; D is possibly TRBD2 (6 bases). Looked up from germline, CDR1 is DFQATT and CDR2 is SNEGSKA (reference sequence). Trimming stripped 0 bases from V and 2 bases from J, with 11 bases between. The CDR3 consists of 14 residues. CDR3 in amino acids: CSARDREKTYEQYF. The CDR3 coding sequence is TGCAGTGCTAGAGATCGGGAGAAGACCTACGAGCAGTACTTC.

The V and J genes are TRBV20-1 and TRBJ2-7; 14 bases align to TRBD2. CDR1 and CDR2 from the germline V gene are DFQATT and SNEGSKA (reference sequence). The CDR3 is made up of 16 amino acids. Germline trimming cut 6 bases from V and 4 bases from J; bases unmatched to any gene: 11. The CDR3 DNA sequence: TGCAGTGCGCCCCGAGGGGGGACTAGCGGGGGATACGAGCAGTACTTC. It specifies CSAPRGGTSGGYEQYF.

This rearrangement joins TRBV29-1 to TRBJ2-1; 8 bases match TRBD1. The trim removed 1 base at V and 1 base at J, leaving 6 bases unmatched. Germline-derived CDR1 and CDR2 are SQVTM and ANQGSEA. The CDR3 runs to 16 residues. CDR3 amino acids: CSVEGADRGSYNEQFF. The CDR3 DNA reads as TGCAGCGTTGAAGGGGCAGACAGGGGTTCCTACAATGAGCAGTTCTTC.

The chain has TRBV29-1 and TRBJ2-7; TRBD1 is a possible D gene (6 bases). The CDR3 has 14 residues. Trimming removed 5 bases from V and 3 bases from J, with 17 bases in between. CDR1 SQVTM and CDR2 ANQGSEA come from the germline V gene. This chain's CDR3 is CSVRDTSYCYEQYF. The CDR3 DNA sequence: TGCAGCGTTAGGGACACATCATACTGCTACGAGCAGTACTTC.

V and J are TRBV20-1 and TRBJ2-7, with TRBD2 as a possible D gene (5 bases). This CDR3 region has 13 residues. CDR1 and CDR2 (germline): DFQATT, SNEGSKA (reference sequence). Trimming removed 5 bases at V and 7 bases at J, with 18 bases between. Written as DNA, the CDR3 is TGCAGTGCTGGATCAGCGGCATCGGGGGAGCAGTACTTC. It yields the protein CSAGSAASGEQYF.

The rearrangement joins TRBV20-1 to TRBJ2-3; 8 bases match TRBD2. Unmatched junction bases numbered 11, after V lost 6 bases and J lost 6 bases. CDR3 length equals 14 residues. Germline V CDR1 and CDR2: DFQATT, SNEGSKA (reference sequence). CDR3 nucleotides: TGCAGTGCCTTACTGGCGGGGGGTGTGGATACGCAGTATTTT. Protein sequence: CSALLAGGVDTQYF.

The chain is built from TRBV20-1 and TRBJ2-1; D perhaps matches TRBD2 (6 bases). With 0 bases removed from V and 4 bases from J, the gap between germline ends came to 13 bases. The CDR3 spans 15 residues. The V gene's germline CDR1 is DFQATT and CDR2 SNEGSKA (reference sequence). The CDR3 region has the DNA TGCAGTGCTAGAGATCGGGGGTTAGGATACAATGAGCAGTTCTTC. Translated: CSARDRGLGYNEQFF.

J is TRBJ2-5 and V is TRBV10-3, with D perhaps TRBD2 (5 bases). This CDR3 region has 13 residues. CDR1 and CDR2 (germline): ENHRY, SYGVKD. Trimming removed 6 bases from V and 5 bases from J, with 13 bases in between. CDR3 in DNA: TGTGCCATCAGCCCTACTAGAGTTGAGACCCAGTACTTC. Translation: CAISPTRVETQYF.

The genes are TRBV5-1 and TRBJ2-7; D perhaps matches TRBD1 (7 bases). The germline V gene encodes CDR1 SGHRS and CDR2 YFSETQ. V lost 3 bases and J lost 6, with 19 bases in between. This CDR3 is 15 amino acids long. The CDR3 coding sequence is TGCGCCAGCAGCTCAAACAGGGCAGGGGGGAGCGAGCAGTACTTC. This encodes CASSSNRAGGSEQYF.

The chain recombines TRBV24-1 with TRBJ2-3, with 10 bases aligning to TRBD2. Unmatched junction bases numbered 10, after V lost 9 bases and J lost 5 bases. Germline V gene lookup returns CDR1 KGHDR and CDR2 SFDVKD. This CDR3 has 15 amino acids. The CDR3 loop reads CATSRGAGGQDTQYF. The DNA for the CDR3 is TGTGCCACCTCAAGGGGAGCGGGGGGGCAAGATACGCAGTATTTT.

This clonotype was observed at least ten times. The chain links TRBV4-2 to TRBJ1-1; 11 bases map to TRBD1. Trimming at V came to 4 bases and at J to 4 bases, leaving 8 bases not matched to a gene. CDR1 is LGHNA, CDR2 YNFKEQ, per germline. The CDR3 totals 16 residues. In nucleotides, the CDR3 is TGTGCCAGCAGCCCCATCGTCGGGACAGGGGGCACTGAAGCTTTCTTT. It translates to CASSPIVGTGGTEAFF.

CDR3 amino acids: CASSTLFGRDEQYF. Written as DNA, the CDR3 is TGTGCCAGTAGTACACTCTTCGGACGGGACGAGCAGTACTTC. The genes are TRBV19 and TRBJ2-7; D call uncertain. With 4 bases removed from V and 5 bases from J, the gap between germline ends came to 15 bases. In germline, CDR1 is LNHDA, CDR2 SQIVND (reference sequence). This CDR3 region has 14 residues. Using reference TRBV19 and TRBJ2-7 for the parts outside the CDR3, the full variable domain is DGGITQSPKYLFRKEGQNVTLSCEQNLNHDAMYWYRQDPGQGLRLIYYSQIVNDFQKGDIAEGYSVSREKKESFPLTVTSAQKNPTAFYLCASSTLFGRDEQYFGPGTRLTVT.

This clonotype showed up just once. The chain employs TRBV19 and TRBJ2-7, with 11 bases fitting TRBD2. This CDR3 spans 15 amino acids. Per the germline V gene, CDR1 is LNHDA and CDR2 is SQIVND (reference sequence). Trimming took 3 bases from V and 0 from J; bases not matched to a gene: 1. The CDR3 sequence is CASSMGLADSYEQYF. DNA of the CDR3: TGTGCCAGTAGTATGGGACTAGCGGACTCCTACGAGCAGTACTTC.

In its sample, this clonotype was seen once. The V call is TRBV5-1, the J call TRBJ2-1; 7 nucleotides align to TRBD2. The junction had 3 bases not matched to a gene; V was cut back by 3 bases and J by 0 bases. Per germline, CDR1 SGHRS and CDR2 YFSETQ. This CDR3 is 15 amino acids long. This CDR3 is CASSSASGSYNEQFF. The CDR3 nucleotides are TGCGCCAGCAGCTCGGCTAGCGGCTCCTACAATGAGCAGTTCTTC.

The DNA of the CDR3 is TGTGCCAGCAGCCATTCGGGACAGGAGTTCTACGAGCAGTACTTC. Translation gives CASSHSGQEFYEQYF. This sequence joins TRBV7-9 and TRBJ2-7; 8 nucleotides match TRBD1. Germline assignment: CDR1 SEHNR and CDR2 FQNEAQ (reference sequence). Trimming took 5 bases from V and 3 from J; bases not matched to a gene: 9. The CDR3 is 15 amino acids.

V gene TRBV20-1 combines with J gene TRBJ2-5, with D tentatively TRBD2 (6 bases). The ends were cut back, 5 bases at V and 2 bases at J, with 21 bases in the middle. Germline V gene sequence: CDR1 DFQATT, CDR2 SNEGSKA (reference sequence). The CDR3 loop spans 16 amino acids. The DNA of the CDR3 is TGCAGTGCTGTAAGGAGGGGCGTTGCGATACAAGAGACCCAGTACTTC. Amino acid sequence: CSAVRRGVAIQETQYF.

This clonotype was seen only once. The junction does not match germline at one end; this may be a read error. CDR3: CASSLARLAGGTPNTGELFF. The DNA of the CDR3 is TGTGCTAGCAGCTTAGCCCGGCTAGCGGGAGGGACACCGAACACCGGGGAGCTGTTTTTT. This chain connects TRBV7-7 to TRBJ2-2; 12 bases are a match to TRBD2. This CDR3 is built from 20 residues. CDR1 is SSHAT and CDR2 is FNYEAQ in the germline V gene (reference sequence).

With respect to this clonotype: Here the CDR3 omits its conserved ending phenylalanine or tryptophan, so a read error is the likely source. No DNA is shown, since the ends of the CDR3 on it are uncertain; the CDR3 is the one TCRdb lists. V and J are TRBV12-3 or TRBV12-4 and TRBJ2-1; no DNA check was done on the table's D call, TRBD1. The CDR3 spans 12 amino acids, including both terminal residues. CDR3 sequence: CASGLVMDSPFL.